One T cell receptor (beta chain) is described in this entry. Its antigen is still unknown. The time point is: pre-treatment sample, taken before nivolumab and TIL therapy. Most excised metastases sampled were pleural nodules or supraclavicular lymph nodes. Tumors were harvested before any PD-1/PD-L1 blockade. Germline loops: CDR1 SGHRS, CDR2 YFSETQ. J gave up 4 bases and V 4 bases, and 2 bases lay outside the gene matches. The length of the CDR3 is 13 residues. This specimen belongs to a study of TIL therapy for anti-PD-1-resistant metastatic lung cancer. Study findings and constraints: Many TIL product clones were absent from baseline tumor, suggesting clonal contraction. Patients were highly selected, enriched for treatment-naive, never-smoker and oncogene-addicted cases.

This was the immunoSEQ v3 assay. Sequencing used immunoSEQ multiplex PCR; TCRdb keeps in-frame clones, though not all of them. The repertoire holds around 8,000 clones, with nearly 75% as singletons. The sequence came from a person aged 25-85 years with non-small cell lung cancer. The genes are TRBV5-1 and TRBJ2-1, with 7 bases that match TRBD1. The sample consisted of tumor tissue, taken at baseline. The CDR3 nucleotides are TGCGCCAGCAGCCCGGGACAGTACAATGAGCAGTTCTTC. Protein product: CASSPGQYNEQFF.